The sequence of this T cell receptor (beta chain) was determined in a study of blood T cell repertoires in COVID-19. A Seattle source enrolled patients during active infection and followed them longitudinally. Methods used by the authors: Amplification of reference gene primers provided the estimated nucleated cell counts. Sequenced by immunoSEQ multiplex PCR; TCRdb stores in-frame clones only, minus some. Clone size and the V and J calls come from that table; the DNA yielded D and trimming. The data hold approximately 150,000 clones, with roughly 84% observed a single time. Material: peripheral blood. The TCR was taken from a woman aged 45 to 65 with COVID-19, enrolled during active disease.

The CDR3 DNA reads as TGTGCCAGCAGCCCCTCTAGCGGGGGGGTGACAGATACGCAGTATTTT. As protein: CASSPSSGGVTDTQYF. The chain joins TRBV7-2 to TRBJ2-3; 12 bases fit TRBD2. CDR3 size: 16 residues. Losses at the gene ends were 5 bases for V and 3 bases for J; bases not matched to a gene: 6. CDR1 and CDR2 (germline): SGHTA, FQGNSA.